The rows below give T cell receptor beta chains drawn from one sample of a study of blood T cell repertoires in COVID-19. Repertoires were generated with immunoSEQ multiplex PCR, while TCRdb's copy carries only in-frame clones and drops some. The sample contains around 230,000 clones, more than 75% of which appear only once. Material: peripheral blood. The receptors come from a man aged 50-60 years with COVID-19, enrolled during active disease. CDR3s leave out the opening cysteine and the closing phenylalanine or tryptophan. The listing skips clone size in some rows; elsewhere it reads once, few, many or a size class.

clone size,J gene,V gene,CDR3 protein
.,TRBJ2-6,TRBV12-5,ASGFSLRQVFGGANVLT
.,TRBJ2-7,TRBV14,ASSPIGAGGSYEQY
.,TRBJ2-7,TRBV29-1,SVLTSGNYEQY
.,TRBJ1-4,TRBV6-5,ASSLQGYEKLF
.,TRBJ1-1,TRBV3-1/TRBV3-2,ASSPQGVNTEAF
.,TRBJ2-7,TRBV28,ASSLLTGGLDEQY
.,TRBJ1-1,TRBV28,ASVAGNTEAF
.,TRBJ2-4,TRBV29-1,SVASGIGDIQY
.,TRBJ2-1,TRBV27,ASSLSGTGPGSYNEQF
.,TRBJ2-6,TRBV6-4,ASSVGGQGANVLT
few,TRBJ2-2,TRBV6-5,ASRETGELF
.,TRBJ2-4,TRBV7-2,ASSLGGQGDKNIQY
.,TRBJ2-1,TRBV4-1,ASSQVQGVYNEQF
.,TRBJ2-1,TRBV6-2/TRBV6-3,ASSPETGGVSSYNEQF
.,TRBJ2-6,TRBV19,ASSQQGTGANVLT
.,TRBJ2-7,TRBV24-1,TAGRYEQY
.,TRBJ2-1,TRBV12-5,ASGPLGGSYNEQF
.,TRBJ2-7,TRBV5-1,ASSLEPSGGDYEQY
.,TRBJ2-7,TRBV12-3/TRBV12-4,ASSLLDYEQY
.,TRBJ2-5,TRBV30,ATAGGPQETQY
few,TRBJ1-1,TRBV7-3,ASSLQMNTEAF
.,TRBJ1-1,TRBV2,ASSLMGTPLHNTEAF
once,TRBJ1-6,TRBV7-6,ASSRDRGDSPLH
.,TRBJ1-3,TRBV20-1,SASGLRNSGNTIY
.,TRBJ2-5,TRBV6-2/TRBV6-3,ASSYVSQETQY
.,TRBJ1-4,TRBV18,ASSPFGQGSTNEKLF
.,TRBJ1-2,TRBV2,ASSPDRMANYGYT
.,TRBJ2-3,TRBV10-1,ASSEGGTDTQY
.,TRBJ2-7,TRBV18,ASSTGTAYEQY
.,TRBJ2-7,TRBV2,ASSEAPPYEQY
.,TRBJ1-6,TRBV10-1,ASSDSRGTEYNSPLH
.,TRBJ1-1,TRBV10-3,AISRGQGAGAEAF